This TCR beta chain came from a study of cytomegalovirus exposure and HLA in healthy donors. About the research overall: Per a later analysis, the roughly 690 first-cohort and some 110 validation repertoires shared one platform.

This table comes from immunoSEQ multiplex PCR, and its TCRdb copy is limited to in-frame clones, with some not included. The table has approximately 300,000 clones, about 85% seen once. Germline values: CDR1 KGHSH, CDR2 LQKENI. The CDR3 is 17 residues long. V dropped 3 bases and J dropped 6; count of bases not matched to a gene: 14. Details on this clone: Its antigen is still unknown.

General study findings and limits: According to a subsequent analysis, TCR clusters from the first cohort were inclined to appear together in the 120 or so validation repertoires. It was reported that the classifier diagnosed cytomegalovirus status with high specificity and sensitivity in both the original and validation cohorts.

The clonotype originates from a young woman in good health and CMV-seropositive. Sequenced input: PBMCs. The genes are TRBV18 and TRBJ1-3, with 7 bases that match TRBD1. CDR3 coding DNA: TGTGCCAGCTCACCTGATCAAGTCATGGACAGGATAAACACCATATATTTT. As protein: CASSPDQVMDRINTIYF.